The sequence of this TCR beta chain was determined in a study of T-cell reconstitution after alpha-beta-depleted transplantation in children (dated by TCRdb to about 2016). Regarding the research as a whole: Using TCR repertoire profiling, the study quantitatively followed how T-cell immune reconstitution unfolded in children after TCRalphabeta/CD19-depleted allogeneic hematopoietic cell transplantation.

A note on this clonotype: No antigen is known for it. Base qualities were left out, and no much larger clone turns up one base away.

Library preparation was by PCR. Sequenced using an Illumina HiSeq 2500. TCR library preparation used molecular barcoding, with unique molecular identifiers applied to normalize quantification of the TCRbeta repertoire. TCRdb trimmed public reads at Q25 via fastp, called clones via MiXCR and kept in-frame beta chains. Identical CDR3 protein sequences are pooled into one entry, listed with their most common genes and DNA. For this sample the table gives roughly 500,000 distinct CDR3 sequences, of which about 16% were detected only once. 2.5% to 4% of the sample rests with the top ten. Cut back by 4 bases and 3 bases, the V and J ends lie 19 bases apart. The CDR3 runs 16 amino acids, cysteine and phenylalanine included. The entry retains the CDR3 DNA only, 48 bases that are in frame from base 1. Looking up the germline V gene (reference sequence) yields CDR1 LGHDT and CDR2 YNNKEL.

The material was PBMCs from the stem cell graft donor, obtained from the stem cell graft. The origin of this receptor is a human donor who donated a stem cell graft to a child with acute lymphoblastic leukemia. This sequence uses TRBV3-1 and TRBJ2-7; the D region possibly corresponds to TRBD1 (6 bases align). CDR3 region: CASSRPDRPLFYEQYF. The sequence in DNA is TGTGCCAGCAGCCGACCTGACAGGCCCCTTTTCTACGAGCAGTACTTC.